These 24 T cell receptor beta chains were sequenced from one sample in a study of blood T cell repertoires in COVID-19. Clones were sequenced by immunoSEQ multiplex PCR, and TCRdb holds only the in-frame ones, with some missing. The sample has about 100,000 clones, roughly 92% seen once. Sequences were obtained from peripheral blood. All receptors come from a man between 50 and 59 years old with active COVID-19.

The rearrangement links TRBV2 to TRBJ1-4; D gene unclear. This CDR3 region has 15 residues. Deletions cut 6 bases from V and 7 bases from J, with 18 bases between. The germline V gene has CDR1 SNHLY and CDR2 FYNNEI. For the CDR3, the DNA is TGTGCCAGCAGGGTCGACACCCGGCGAATTGAAAAACTGTTTTTT. The encoded protein is CASRVDTRRIEKLFF.

The rearrangement joins TRBV28 to TRBJ2-3; D not certain. The germline gives CDR1 MDHEN, CDR2 SYDVKM. V was clipped by 5 bases and J by 7 bases, with 10 bases between them. CDR3 length equals 12 residues. CDR3 DNA: TGTGCCAGCAGTCTAAGATCACATACGCAGTATTTT. Translation gives CASSLRSHTQYF.

The chain couples TRBV4-1 to TRBJ1-2, with TRBD1 matching over 10 bases. The junction had 5 bases not matched to a gene; V was cut back by 3 bases and J by 4 bases. Germline CDR1 and CDR2: MGHRA and YSYEKL. There are 15 residues in the CDR3. CDR3 sequence (DNA): TGCGCCAGCAGCCAGCCGGGACAGGGGCGCTATGGCTACACCTTC. Residues: CASSQPGQGRYGYTF.

The chain is built from TRBV10-3 and TRBJ1-1; 7 bases map to TRBD1. The CDR3 is 16 residues long. V shed 5 bases and J 2 bases; nucleotides not matched to a gene: 11. Per germline, CDR1 ENHRY and CDR2 SYGVKD. The CDR3 bases are TGTGCCATCAGTAGGACAGGCGATAGCATTAACACTGAAGCTTTCTTT. It is translated as CAISRTGDSINTEAFF.

The J gene is TRBJ1-5, the V gene TRBV7-2; a weak D match, TRBD1 (6 bases). Trimming left V 3 bases short and J 5 bases short, with 8 bases between. The CDR3 length is 13 residues. Germline V gives CDR1 SGHTA, CDR2 FQGNSA. CDR3 nucleotides: TGTGCCAGCAGCTTCAGGGGTGATCAGCCCCAGCATTTT. Its protein product is CASSFRGDQPQHF. The full variable domain, its missing parts supplied by reference TRBV7-2 and TRBJ1-5, is GAGVSQSPSNKVTEKGKDVELRCDPISGHTALYWYRQSLGQGLEFLIYFQGNSAPDKSGLPSDRFSAERTGGSVSTLTIQRTQQEDSAVYLCASSFRGDQPQHFGDGTRLSIL.

J is TRBJ2-3 and V is TRBV10-1, with D maybe TRBD1 (6 bases). This CDR3 is built from 16 residues. V lost 0 bases, J lost 0 bases, and 10 bases lay in between. Germline V gene sequence: CDR1 WNHNN, CDR2 SYGVQD (reference sequence). For the CDR3, the DNA is TGCGCCAGCAGTGAGTCGAGTAGGGGGAGCACAGATACGCAGTATTTT. Protein sequence: CASSESSRGSTDTQYF.

The genes are TRBV28 and TRBJ1-5; TRBD1 matches 7 bases. The germline V gene has CDR1 MDHEN and CDR2 SYDVKM. The CDR3 extends over 15 amino acids. V shed 5 bases and J 5 bases; nucleotides not matched to a gene: 9. The CDR3 spells CASSRTGDGDQPQHF. The DNA for the CDR3 is TGTGCCAGCAGTCGTACAGGGGACGGGGATCAGCCCCAGCATTTT. Combining the CDR3 with reference TRBV28 and TRBJ1-5 gives the whole variable domain DVKVTQSSRYLVKRTGEKVFLECVQDMDHENMFWYRQDPGLGLRLIYFSYDVKMKEKGDIPEGYSVSREKKERFSLILESASTNQTSMYLCASSRTGDGDQPQHFGDGTRLSIL.

The CDR3 reads CASSLKRVGELFF. CDR3 in DNA: TGTGCCAGCAGTTTAAAGCGTGTCGGGGAGCTGTTTTTT. This chain joins TRBV12-3 or TRBV12-4 and TRBJ2-2; unclear D gene. Trimming cost V 2 bases and J 7 bases, with 8 bases left between them. This CDR3 is built from 13 residues.

V is TRBV3-1 (or the pseudogene TRBV3-2) and J is TRBJ1-5, with D possibly matching TRBD1 (6 bases). The CDR3 has 17 residues. From germline, CDR1 is LGHDT and CDR2 YNNKEL (reference sequence). V lost 4 bases and J 1 base, leaving 17 bases between the germline ends. Here the CDR3 reads CASSPRGAGVSNQPQHF. The CDR3 DNA reads as TGTGCCAGCAGCCCCCGAGGGGCAGGGGTGAGCAATCAGCCCCAGCATTTT.

The CDR3 nucleotides read TGCGCCAGCAGCTCGGGGTGGGAGGATGGCTACACCTTC. This gives the protein CASSSGWEDGYTF. This chain links TRBV10-2 with TRBJ1-2; no definite D call. V dropped 6 bases and J dropped 6 bases, with 14 bases sitting between them. This CDR3 spans 13 amino acids. Germline-derived CDR1 and CDR2 are WSHSY and SAAADI.

The J gene is TRBJ1-4, the V gene TRBV5-4; D might be TRBD1 (5 bases). V was shortened by 3 bases and J by 8 bases, with 14 bases between the two germline ends. Germline lookup yields CDR1 SGHNT and CDR2 YYREEE (reference sequence). This CDR3 is built from 14 residues. CDR3 coding DNA: TGTGCCAGCAGCTCGGGGGTGATGGGGGAAAAACTGTTTTTT. Encoded protein: CASSSGVMGEKLFF.

This chain connects TRBV21-1 to TRBJ2-7; TRBD2 is the table's D call, not checked against the DNA. TRBV21-1 is labeled a pseudogene. The CDR3 sequence is 15 residues long. CDR3 DNA: TGTGCCAGCAGCAAAGTGACTAAGTTAGGGCACGAGCAGTACTTC. Translating it yields CASSKVTKLGHEQYF.

The V call is TRBV5-1, the J call TRBJ2-3; 9 bases match TRBD2. With V trimmed by 2 bases and J by 5 bases, 6 bases remained unmatched. Per germline, CDR1 SGHRS and CDR2 YFSETQ. The CDR3 consists of 15 residues. CDR3 region: CASSFASGTGDTQYF. The CDR3 nucleotides are TGCGCCAGCAGCTTCGCTAGCGGGACTGGAGATACGCAGTATTTT.

CDR3 sequence reads: CASSVASRTDTQYF. The CDR3 coding sequence is TGTGCCAGCAGCGTAGCTAGCCGCACAGATACGCAGTATTTT. J is TRBJ2-3 and V is TRBV9, with D perhaps TRBD2 (5 bases). The ends were cut back, 0 bases at V and 1 base at J, with 6 bases in the middle. Germline CDR1 is SGDLS and CDR2 is YYNGEE. The CDR3 extends over 14 amino acids.

The chain joins TRBV19 to TRBJ1-1; 7 bases match TRBD1. This CDR3 spans 18 amino acids. The V and J ends lost 6 bases and 0 bases, in that order; junction bases with no gene match: 16. The germline CDR1 and CDR2 sequences are LNHDA and SQIVND (reference sequence). The CDR3 region has the DNA TGTGCCAGTAGGTCTACAAGTTCAGGGGGGTCCATGAACACTGAAGCTTTCTTT. Translated, it gives CASRSTSSGGSMNTEAFF.

This clone was recorded once. The chain combines TRBV7-9 with TRBJ1-5, with 10 bases matching TRBD1. Per germline, CDR1 SEHNR and CDR2 FQNEAQ (reference sequence). This CDR3 spans 15 amino acids. J lost 7 bases, V lost 4 bases, and 7 bases had no gene match. The CDR3 reads CASSSGTGEGQPQHF. CDR3 nucleotide sequence: TGTGCCAGCAGCTCCGGGACAGGGGAAGGACAGCCCCAGCATTTT.

The chain uses TRBV10-2 and TRBJ1-1; D is possibly TRBD1 (5 bases). V dropped 3 bases and J dropped 0 bases, with 11 bases sitting between them. The CDR3 runs to 15 residues. CDR1 and CDR2 from the germline V gene are WSHSY and SAAADI. CDR3 amino acids: CASSEQVLMNTEAFF. As DNA, the CDR3 is TGCGCCAGCAGTGAACAGGTGCTGATGAACACTGAAGCTTTCTTT.

This chain uses TRBV28 with TRBJ2-7, with a possible D match to TRBD2 (5 bases). Per germline, CDR1 MDHEN and CDR2 SYDVKM. The CDR3 has 16 amino acids. Trimming cost V 5 bases and J 1 base, with 18 bases left between them. The CDR3 DNA follows: TGTGCCAGCAGTGAGAAGAGGACTGCCCTTTCCTACGAGCAGTACTTC. It is translated as CASSEKRTALSYEQYF.

The chain joins TRBV4-1 to TRBJ1-2; 9 nucleotides align to TRBD1. Germline V gives CDR1 MGHRA, CDR2 YSYEKL. Germline trimming cut 4 bases from V and 4 bases from J; bases unmatched to any gene: 7. The CDR3 loop spans 15 amino acids. Here the CDR3 reads CASSPSQGAGYGYTF. The CDR3 DNA sequence: TGCGCCAGCAGCCCCTCACAGGGGGCTGGCTATGGCTACACCTTC.

This clone was observed a single time. The J gene is TRBJ2-3, the V gene TRBV19, with TRBD2 as a possible D gene (6 bases). The CDR3 is 15 amino acids. Germline V gene lookup returns CDR1 LNHDA and CDR2 SQIVND (reference sequence). V was pared by 3 bases and J by 5 bases, with 15 bases between. The CDR3 protein is CASSMTRSKGDTQYF. The CDR3 DNA is TGTGCCAGTAGTATGACTAGAAGTAAAGGAGATACGCAGTATTTT.

CDR3 residues: CASSLEAPGELFF. CDR3 coding DNA: TGTGCCAGCAGTTTAGAGGCTCCCGGGGAGCTGTTTTTT. The V call is TRBV28, the J call TRBJ2-2; D gene uncertain. This CDR3 has 13 amino acids. The germline V and J ends were trimmed by 2 bases and 6 bases, with 7 bases remaining between them. Per germline, CDR1 MDHEN and CDR2 SYDVKM.

The chain links TRBV5-1 to TRBJ2-2, with 11 bases identical to TRBD1. Germline loops: CDR1 SGHRS, CDR2 YFSETQ. This CDR3 is built from 15 residues. J was trimmed by 6 bases and V by 0 bases; bases with no gene match: 1. The CDR3 region is CASSLAGQGAGELFF. CDR3 nucleotide sequence: TGCGCCAGCAGCTTGGCGGGACAGGGGGCCGGGGAGCTGTTTTTT.

This sequence joins TRBV5-1 and TRBJ2-3, with D perhaps matching TRBD1 (6 bases). CDR1 is SGHRS, CDR2 YFSETQ, per germline. Trimming cost V 0 bases and J 0 bases, with 8 bases left between them. This CDR3 is 15 amino acids long. The DNA for the CDR3 is TGCGCCAGCAGCTTGGAGGGGGATAGCACAGATACGCAGTATTTT. Translated, it gives CASSLEGDSTDTQYF.

This sequence joins TRBV12-5 and TRBJ2-1; D uncertain. Germline assignment: CDR1 LGHNT and CDR2 FRNRAP. Between the trimmed V and J ends, which lost 5 bases and 7 bases, there was a span of 18 bases. The CDR3 contains 15 residues. The CDR3 nucleotides are TGTGCTAGTGGTCCCTCGCAGTATCAATCTAATGAGCAGTTCTTC. Its protein product is CASGPSQYQSNEQFF.